This is a list of T cell receptor beta chains from one sample in a study of cytomegalovirus exposure and HLA in healthy donors. Using immunoSEQ multiplex PCR, the repertoire was profiled, and TCRdb retains in-frame clones only, with some absent. The sample lists under 150,000 clones, approximately 71% seen once, with over 0.8% in the top ten. The sample consisted of PBMCs. The receptors derive from a woman in her fifties or sixties in good health and CMV-seronegative. CDR3s leave out the opening cysteine and the closing phenylalanine or tryptophan.

>TRBV6-6|TRBJ1-1|11
ASSSKGSTEAF
>TRBV28|TRBJ2-2|11
ASTSTSAGELF
>TRBV27|TRBJ1-2|12
ASALTGGDYGYT
>TRBV29-1|TRBJ2-3|11
SVAGQGTDTQY
>TRBV5-1|TRBJ1-1|11
ASSLGVSTEAF
>TRBV4-1|TRBJ2-5|13
ASSQDQASGETQY
>TRBV5-1|TRBJ2-7|12
ASSSTGGSYEQY
>TRBV27|TRBJ1-2|15
ASSSPVRAGFNYGYT
>TRBV19|TRBJ2-3|13
ASSIERGSTDTQY
>TRBV5-4|TRBJ1-4|13
ASSPGQGANEKLF
>TRBV7-9|TRBJ2-1|15
ASSRSGTSGERYEQF
>TRBV28|TRBJ1-3|14
ASSAHLGYSGNTIY
>TRBV7-2|TRBJ2-3|13
ASSDGLGSTDTQY